The following is a TCR beta chain sequence with its context. Sequencing was performed with immunoSEQ multiplex PCR; in TCRdb, only in-frame clones are kept and a portion is missing. The sample carries over 90,000 clones, approximately 80% recorded once. Time point indicated: after dendritic cell vaccination, including at tumor progression/relapse. This sample stems from a study of glioma-infiltrating T cells after dendritic cell vaccination. V lost 3 bases to trimming and J lost 0 bases, with 13 bases between them. The CDR3 loop spans 16 amino acids. The V gene's germline CDR1 is SGDLS and CDR2 YYNGEE.

The sequence came from a human donor with glioblastoma. The specimen comprised blood, sampled after dendritic cell vaccination. The J gene is TRBJ1-3, the V gene TRBV9; no reliable D call. CDR3: CASSAQTGDSGNTIYF. In DNA, the CDR3 is TGTGCCAGCAGCGCCCAGACCGGGGACTCTGGAAACACCATATATTTT.